A selection of T cell receptor beta chains follows, all from one sample in a study of cytomegalovirus exposure and HLA in healthy donors. Only in-frame clones appear in the TCRdb table, and some are missing; sequencing was by immunoSEQ multiplex PCR. The sample holds some 110,000 clones, 71% seen once. The sequenced sample was PBMCs. All receptors derive from a female donor in good health and CMV-seronegative. The CDR3 runs from the conserved cysteine through the conserved F or W.

J gene: TRBJ1-4
V gene: TRBV29-1
CDR3 protein: CSARRSGANEKLFF

J gene: TRBJ2-5
V gene: TRBV11-2
CDR3 protein: CASSSGVLAEETQYF

J gene: TRBJ2-2
V gene: TRBV5-1
CDR3 protein: CASRQREFFLTGELFF

J gene: TRBJ2-1
V gene: TRBV18
CDR3 protein: CASKTGTGDNEQFF

J gene: TRBJ2-7
V gene: TRBV27
CDR3 protein: CASSPGLGIYEQYF

J gene: TRBJ2-5
V gene: TRBV5-4
CDR3 protein: CASSLEGPRGSETQYF

J gene: TRBJ2-1
V gene: TRBV9
CDR3 protein: CASSSRLTSGMVHEQFF

J gene: TRBJ2-2
V gene: TRBV5-1
CDR3 protein: CASGPTAGVGELFF

J gene: TRBJ1-5
V gene: TRBV9
CDR3 protein: CASSVGVGEPQHF

J gene: TRBJ2-2
V gene: TRBV28
CDR3 protein: CASRPSGSNGELFF

J gene: TRBJ1-2
V gene: TRBV4-1
CDR3 protein: CASSPRGEDYGYTF

J gene: TRBJ2-7
V gene: TRBV10-1
CDR3 protein: CASSESRGGRHEQYF

J gene: TRBJ2-1
V gene: TRBV25-1
CDR3 protein: CASSEDRLYNEQFF

J gene: TRBJ2-7
V gene: TRBV6-6
CDR3 protein: CASSYTQGATHEQYF

J gene: TRBJ2-7
V gene: TRBV13
CDR3 protein: CASSFGDEQYF

J gene: TRBJ2-4
V gene: TRBV9
CDR3 protein: CASSVDPNGGLKNIQYF

J gene: TRBJ1-5
V gene: TRBV27
CDR3 protein: CASSLEAAGGMWPQHF

J gene: TRBJ2-5
V gene: TRBV7-9
CDR3 protein: CASSLGNSVETQYF

J gene: TRBJ1-2
V gene: TRBV6-5
CDR3 protein: CASSRGERNYGYTF

J gene: TRBJ1-5
V gene: TRBV19
CDR3 protein: CASSIGANNQPQHF

J gene: TRBJ2-7
V gene: TRBV28
CDR3 protein: CASSPRTSASYEQYF

J gene: TRBJ1-1
V gene: TRBV30
CDR3 protein: CAWSPTFGLRGEAFF